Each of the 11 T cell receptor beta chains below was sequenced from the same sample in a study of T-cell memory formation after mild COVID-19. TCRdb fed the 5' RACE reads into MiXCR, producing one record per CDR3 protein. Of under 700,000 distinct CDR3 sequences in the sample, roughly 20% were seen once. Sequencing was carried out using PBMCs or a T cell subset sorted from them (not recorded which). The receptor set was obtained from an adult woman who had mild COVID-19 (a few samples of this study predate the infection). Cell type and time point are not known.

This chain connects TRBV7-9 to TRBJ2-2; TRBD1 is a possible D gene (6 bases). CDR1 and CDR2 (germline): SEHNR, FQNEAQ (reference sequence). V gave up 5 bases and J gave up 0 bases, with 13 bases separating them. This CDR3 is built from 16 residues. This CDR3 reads CASSPADRPNTGELFF. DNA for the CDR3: TGTGCCAGCAGCCCCGCGGACAGACCGAACACCGGGGAGCTGTTTTTT.

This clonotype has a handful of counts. CDR3 sequence reads: CASSSDRANTYEQYF. In nucleotides, the CDR3 is TGTGCCAGCAGCTCGGACAGGGCGAACACCTACGAGCAGTACTTC. The chain uses TRBV7-9 and TRBJ2-7; 8 positions match TRBD1. Germline trimming cut 4 bases from V and 2 bases from J; bases unmatched to any gene: 7. There are 15 residues in the CDR3. Germline V gene lookup returns CDR1 SEHNR and CDR2 FQNEAQ (reference sequence). Full variable domain (rest looked up from reference TRBV7-9 and TRBJ2-7): DTGVSQNPRHKITKRGQNVTFRCDPISEHNRLYWYRQTLGQGPEFLTYFQNEAQLEKSRLLSDRFSAERPKGSFSTLEIQRTEQGDSAMYLCASSSDRANTYEQYFGPGTRLTVT.

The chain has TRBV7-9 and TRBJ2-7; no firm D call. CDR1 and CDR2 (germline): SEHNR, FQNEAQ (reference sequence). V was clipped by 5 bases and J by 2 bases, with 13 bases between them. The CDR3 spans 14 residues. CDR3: CASSPRTQTYEQYF. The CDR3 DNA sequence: TGTGCCAGCAGCCCGCGGACGCAAACCTACGAGCAGTACTTC. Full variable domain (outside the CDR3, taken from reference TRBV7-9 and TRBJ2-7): DTGVSQNPRHKITKRGQNVTFRCDPISEHNRLYWYRQTLGQGPEFLTYFQNEAQLEKSRLLSDRFSAERPKGSFSTLEIQRTEQGDSAMYLCASSPRTQTYEQYFGPGTRLTVT.

The CDR3 protein is CASSSTGSNSPLHF. The CDR3 nucleotides are TGTGCCAGCAGCTCAACAGGGTCGAATTCACCCCTCCACTTT. The rearrangement joins TRBV7-9 to TRBJ1-6, with TRBD1 as a possible D gene (6 bases). Germline V gene lookup returns CDR1 SEHNR and CDR2 FQNEAQ (reference sequence). V lost 4 bases, J lost 7 bases, and 11 bases lay in between. The CDR3 covers 14 residues.

CDR3 DNA sequence: TGTGCCACCAGCAGAGTGGCTAGCGGGGTCCAAGAGACCCAGTACTTC. Protein sequence: CATSRVASGVQETQYF. V is TRBV15 and J is TRBJ2-5, with 9 positions matching TRBD2. The CDR3 is 16 amino acids. Looked up from germline, CDR1 is LNHNV and CDR2 is YYDKDF (reference sequence). The J segment lost 1 base and the V segment lost 1 base, leaving 4 bases of the junction unmatched.

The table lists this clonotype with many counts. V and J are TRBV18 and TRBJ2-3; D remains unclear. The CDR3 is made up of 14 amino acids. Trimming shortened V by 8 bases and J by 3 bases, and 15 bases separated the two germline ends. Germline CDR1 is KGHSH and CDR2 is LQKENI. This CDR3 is CASSPRASTDTQYF. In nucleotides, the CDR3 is TGTGCCAGCAGCCCTAGGGCTTCGACAGATACGCAGTATTTT.

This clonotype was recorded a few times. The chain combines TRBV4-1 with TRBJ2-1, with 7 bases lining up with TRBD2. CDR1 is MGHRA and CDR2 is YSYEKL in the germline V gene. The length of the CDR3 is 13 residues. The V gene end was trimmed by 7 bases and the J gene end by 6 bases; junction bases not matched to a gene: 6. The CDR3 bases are TGCGCCAGCATTGGACTAGTCGGCAATGAGCAGTTCTTC. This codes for CASIGLVGNEQFF.

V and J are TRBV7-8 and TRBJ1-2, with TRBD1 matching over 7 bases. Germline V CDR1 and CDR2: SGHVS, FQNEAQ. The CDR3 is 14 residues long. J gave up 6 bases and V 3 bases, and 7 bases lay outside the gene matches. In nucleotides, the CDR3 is TGTGCCAGCAGCTTGACAGGGTCTGGGGATGGCTACACCTTC. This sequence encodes CASSLTGSGDGYTF.

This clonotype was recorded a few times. The CDR3 sequence is CASTPDQGASPLHF. The CDR3 bases are TGTGCCAGCACCCCTGATCAGGGGGCTTCACCCCTCCACTTT. J is TRBJ1-6 and V is TRBV12-3 or TRBV12-4; 8 positions agree with TRBD1. V shed 7 bases, J shed 9 bases, and the junction held 8 bases outside the gene matches. The CDR3 spans 14 residues.

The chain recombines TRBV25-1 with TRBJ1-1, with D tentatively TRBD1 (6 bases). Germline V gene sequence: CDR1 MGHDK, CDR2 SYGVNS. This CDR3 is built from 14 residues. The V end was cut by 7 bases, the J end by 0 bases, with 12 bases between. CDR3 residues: CASTQGGMNTEAFF. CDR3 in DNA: TGTGCCAGCACCCAAGGGGGAATGAACACTGAAGCTTTCTTT.

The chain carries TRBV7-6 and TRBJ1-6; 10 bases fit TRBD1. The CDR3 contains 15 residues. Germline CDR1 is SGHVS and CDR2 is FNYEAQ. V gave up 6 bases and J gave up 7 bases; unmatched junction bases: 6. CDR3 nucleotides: TGTGCCAGCAGTTGGGGACAGGGGAGCAATTCACCCCTCCACTTT. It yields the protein CASSWGQGSNSPLHF.